This T cell receptor (beta chain) was captured by sequencing in a study of cytomegalovirus exposure and HLA in healthy donors. Study observations and caveats: A link between a missense DCLRE1C variant and TCR beta V- and J-gene trimming emerged from a later analysis.

It was with 60 Vbeta and 13 Jbeta primers that the PCR ran. Profiled with immunoSEQ multiplex PCR; TCRdb holds only in-frame clones, not every one. The table has some 200,000 clones, 82% seen once. As regards this clone: Its antigen is not known.

The source is a woman under 30 in good health and CMV-seronegative. Sequences were obtained from PBMCs.

The CDR3 loop reads CASSPGAANTEAFF. Written as DNA, the CDR3 is TGCGCCAGCAGCCCTGGGGCGGCGAACACTGAAGCTTTCTTT. The chain uses TRBV5-1 and TRBJ1-1, with D perhaps matching TRBD1 (5 bases). Trimming took 4 bases from V and 1 from J, leaving 11 bases between them. This CDR3 is 14 amino acids long. Germline V gives CDR1 SGHRS, CDR2 YFSETQ.